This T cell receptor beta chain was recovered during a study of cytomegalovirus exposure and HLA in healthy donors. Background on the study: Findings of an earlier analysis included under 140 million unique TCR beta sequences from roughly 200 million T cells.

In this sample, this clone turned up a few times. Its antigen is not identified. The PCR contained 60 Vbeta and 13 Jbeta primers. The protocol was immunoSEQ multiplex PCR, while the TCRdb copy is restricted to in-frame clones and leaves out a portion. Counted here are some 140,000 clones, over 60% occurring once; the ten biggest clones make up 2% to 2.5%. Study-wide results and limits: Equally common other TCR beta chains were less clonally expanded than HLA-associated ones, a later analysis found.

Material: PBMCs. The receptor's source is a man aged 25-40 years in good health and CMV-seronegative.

The CDR3 nucleotides are TGTGCCAGCTCACCGGGAGCGACAGGGGGCAGGGGCTACACCTTC. This translates into CASSPGATGGRGYTF. The chain joins TRBV18 to TRBJ1-2, with TRBD1 identical over 10 bases. The V and J ends lost 3 bases and 8 bases, in that order; junction bases with no gene match: 9. Germline CDR1 is KGHSH and CDR2 is LQKENI. The CDR3 covers 15 residues. Complete variable domain (other parts from reference TRBV18 and TRBJ1-2): NAGVMQNPRHLVRRRGQEARLRCSPMKGHSHVYWYRQLPEEGLKFMVYLQKENIIDESGMPKERFSAEFPKEGPSILRIQQVVRGDSAAYFCASSPGATGGRGYTFGSGTRLTVV.